The 3 T cell receptor beta chains listed next were all sequenced from one sample in a study of early T cells in non-severe SARS-CoV-2 infection. TCRdb re-analysed the 5' RACE reads in MiXCR, keeping a single row per CDR3 protein. This table holds about 48,000 distinct CDR3 sequences, 7.7% found once. The specimen sequenced was whole blood. The source is an adult who was a healthcare worker with PCR-confirmed SARS-CoV-2 infection or an uninfected control (not recorded which).

There are a few counts of this clonotype. This chain links TRBV24-1 with TRBJ2-3, with TRBD2 identical over 8 bases. Germline V gene data show CDR1 as KGHDR and CDR2 as SFDVKD. This CDR3 is 17 amino acids long. V shed 0 bases, J shed 2 bases, and the junction held 6 bases outside the gene matches. The CDR3 DNA sequence: TGTGCCACCAGTGATTTGAAAGTGACTAGCGCCACAGATACGCAGTATTTT. Translation: CATSDLKVTSATDTQYF.

This clonotype was found many times. This chain links TRBV6-1 with TRBJ1-1; the D gene is possibly TRBD1 (5 bases). The CDR3 has 12 amino acids. Between the trimmed V and J ends, which lost 2 bases and 8 bases, there was a span of 9 bases. Germline CDR1 MNHNS, CDR2 SASEGT. The CDR3 bases are TGTGCCAGCAGTGAAACGTGGACAGAAGCTTTCTTT. It translates to CASSETWTEAFF.

This clonotype has a count of ten or more. The V and J genes are TRBV12-3 or TRBV12-4 and TRBJ1-5; 10 positions match TRBD1. The CDR3 contains 14 residues. The V segment lost 6 bases and the J segment 7 bases; nucleotides outside the gene matches: 6. Here the CDR3 reads CASRTGGGVQPQHF. The CDR3 bases are TGTGCCAGCAGGACAGGGGGCGGTGTACAGCCCCAGCATTTT.